The clone carrying this T cell receptor (beta chain) was detected ten times or more. From whole blood left unfractionated, total RNA was extracted. Within the library, unique molecular identifiers were attached to each individual cDNA molecule. TCRdb re-analysed the 5' RACE reads in MiXCR, keeping a single row per CDR3 protein. The sample includes around 80,000 distinct CDR3 sequences, about 15% of them seen just once. This sample stems from a study of human T cells and chemical hapten exposure. Study-level background: TCR yields per sample varied, mainly owing to small pooled library volume differences.

This CDR3 contains 13 residues. With 3 bases removed from V and 5 bases from J, the gap between germline ends came to 8 bases. The chain links TRBV12-3 or TRBV12-4 to TRBJ1-5, with D unresolved. The receptor was derived from a female donor in good health. The CDR3 coding sequence is TGTGCCAGCAGTTTGTCTCGTGATCAGCCCCAGCATTTT. Translation: CASSLSRDQPQHF.